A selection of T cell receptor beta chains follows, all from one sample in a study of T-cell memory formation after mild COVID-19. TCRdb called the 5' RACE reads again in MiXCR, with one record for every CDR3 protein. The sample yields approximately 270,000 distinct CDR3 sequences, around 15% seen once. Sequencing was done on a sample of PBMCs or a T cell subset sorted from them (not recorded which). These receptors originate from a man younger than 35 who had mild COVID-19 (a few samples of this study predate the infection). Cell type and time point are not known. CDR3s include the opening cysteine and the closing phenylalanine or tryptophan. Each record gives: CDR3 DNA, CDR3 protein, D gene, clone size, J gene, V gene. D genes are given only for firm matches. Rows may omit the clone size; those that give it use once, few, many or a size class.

DNA: TGTGCCAGCACCCCCTCTGGGACCGGGCAGCCCCAGCATTTT
CDR3: CASTPSGTGQPQHF
D: -
size: -
J: TRBJ1-5
V: TRBV7-9

DNA: TGTGCCAGCAGTCGCGGGACTAGCGGGGGGGCTTCGGATGAGCAGTTCTTC
CDR3: CASSRGTSGGASDEQFF
D: TRBD2
size: few
J: TRBJ2-1
V: TRBV6-5

DNA: TGTGCCAGCAGCTTGGGACAGCGGGAGGGACAGCCCCAGCATTTT
CDR3: CASSLGQREGQPQHF
D: -
size: -
J: TRBJ1-5
V: TRBV5-6

DNA: TGTGCCAGCAGCCCTCTGACTAGCGGGTTTTACAATGAGCAGTTCTTC
CDR3: CASSPLTSGFYNEQFF
D: TRBD2
size: -
J: TRBJ2-1
V: TRBV7-8

DNA: TGTGCCAGCAGCCATGGACAGGACGCCTATGGCTACACCTTC
CDR3: CASSHGQDAYGYTF
D: TRBD1
size: few
J: TRBJ1-2
V: TRBV7-9

DNA: TGTGCCAGCAGCAAATCTCGACAGAGCTATGGCTACACCTTC
CDR3: CASSKSRQSYGYTF
D: -
size: -
J: TRBJ1-2
V: TRBV21-1

DNA: TGCGCCAGCAGCCAACCCGGGACTTCTTACAATGAGCAGTTCTTC
CDR3: CASSQPGTSYNEQFF
D: -
size: few
J: TRBJ2-1
V: TRBV4-1

DNA: TGCAGCGTAGGAGACCGCTTGAACACTGAAGCTTTCTTT
CDR3: CSVGDRLNTEAFF
D: -
size: -
J: TRBJ1-1
V: TRBV29-1

DNA: TGTGCCAGCTGTAACCCGGAGGTCACAGAGACCCAGTACTTC
CDR3: CASCNPEVTETQYF
D: -
size: few
J: TRBJ2-5
V: TRBV7-9

DNA: TGCGCCAGCAGCTGGACGCAGGGGGCAAGCACTGAAGCTTTCTTT
CDR3: CASSWTQGASTEAFF
D: TRBD1
size: few
J: TRBJ1-1
V: TRBV4-1

DNA: TGTGCCAGCAGCTCGGACAGGGCTCCTGAAGCTTTCTTT
CDR3: CASSSDRAPEAFF
D: TRBD1
size: -
J: TRBJ1-1
V: TRBV13

DNA: TGTGCCATCAGCCCCTCAGTCGTGGGAGGCACCGGGGAGCTGTTTTTT
CDR3: CAISPSVVGGTGELFF
D: -
size: few
J: TRBJ2-2
V: TRBV10-3

DNA: TGCAGTGCTAGAGATGAGGGGGGTATGCAGTATTTT
CDR3: CSARDEGGMQYF
D: -
size: -
J: TRBJ2-3
V: TRBV20-1

DNA: TGCAGGGCTAGCGGGGGGATCCAAGAGACCCAGTACTTC
CDR3: CRASGGIQETQYF
D: TRBD2
size: few
J: TRBJ2-5
V: TRBV20-1

DNA: TGTGCCAGCAGACCGTTACAGGGGCCTGAAGCTTTCTTT
CDR3: CASRPLQGPEAFF
D: TRBD1
size: few
J: TRBJ1-1
V: TRBV6-5

DNA: TGTGCCAGCAGCTTTAATCTAGGGAACACTGAAGCTTTCTTT
CDR3: CASSFNLGNTEAFF
D: -
size: -
J: TRBJ1-1
V: TRBV7-9

DNA: TGTGCCAGCAGTTCCTTTGACGGCTCCTACGAGCAGTACTTC
CDR3: CASSSFDGSYEQYF
D: -
size: -
J: TRBJ2-7
V: TRBV28

DNA: TGTGCCAGCAGGCCGGGGACAGGGGGCCCAGATACGCAGTATTTT
CDR3: CASRPGTGGPDTQYF
D: TRBD1
size: once
J: TRBJ2-3
V: TRBV12-3/TRBV12-4

DNA: TGTGCCAGCAGCTTACCGACTGTGGGACAGGGGAGCTACACCTTC
CDR3: CASSLPTVGQGSYTF
D: TRBD1
size: few
J: TRBJ1-2
V: TRBV7-9

DNA: TGTGCTAGTGGTTCCCCTACCCTAGCCAAAAACATTCAGTACTTC
CDR3: CASGSPTLAKNIQYF
D: -
size: many
J: TRBJ2-4
V: TRBV12-5

DNA: TGCAGTGCTAGAGATAGGAAGCGAAGTGAGCAGTTCTTC
CDR3: CSARDRKRSEQFF
D: -
size: few
J: TRBJ2-1
V: TRBV20-1

DNA: TGTGCCAGCAGTTACACGGGGTACTACTACGAGCAGTACTTC
CDR3: CASSYTGYYYEQYF
D: -
size: few
J: TRBJ2-7
V: TRBV12-3/TRBV12-4

DNA: TGTGCCAGCAGCGCCTCAGCACGAGGGGCCCAAGAGACCCAGTACTTC
CDR3: CASSASARGAQETQYF
D: -
size: once
J: TRBJ2-5
V: TRBV9

DNA: TGCGCCAGCCGAAACCCTAGACTAGCGGAGAACACCGGGGAGCTGTTTTTT
CDR3: CASRNPRLAENTGELFF
D: TRBD2
size: -
J: TRBJ2-2
V: TRBV4-1

DNA: TGTGCCAGCAGCACCAGACAGGGGGAGGTTGAAGCTTTCTTT
CDR3: CASSTRQGEVEAFF
D: TRBD1
size: many
J: TRBJ1-1
V: TRBV7-2

DNA: TGTGCCAGCAGCGTAGATCCTAGCGGGGGCGATGAGCAGTTCTTC
CDR3: CASSVDPSGGDEQFF
D: TRBD2
size: few
J: TRBJ2-1
V: TRBV9

DNA: TGTGCCAGCAGTGACGGACAGGGGGCCACCGGGGAGCTGTTTTTT
CDR3: CASSDGQGATGELFF
D: TRBD1
size: -
J: TRBJ2-2
V: TRBV12-3/TRBV12-4

DNA: TGCGCCAGCAGCCAAGTCCAGGATGGGACTGAAGCTTTCTTT
CDR3: CASSQVQDGTEAFF
D: -
size: few
J: TRBJ1-1
V: TRBV4-1

DNA: TGTGCCTGGGGAGGGGGCAATGAGCAGTTCTTC
CDR3: CAWGGGNEQFF
D: -
size: -
J: TRBJ2-1
V: TRBV30

DNA: TGTGCCAGCAGCCAAGATTGGGCGGATAGCAATCAGCCCCAGCATTTT
CDR3: CASSQDWADSNQPQHF
D: -
size: -
J: TRBJ1-5
V: TRBV4-2

DNA: TGCAGTGCAGGAGAGGAGAGCACTGAAGCTTTCTTT
CDR3: CSAGEESTEAFF
D: -
size: -
J: TRBJ1-1
V: TRBV20-1

DNA: TGTGCCAGCAGGGAAACAGGGGGCTCCTACAATGAGCAGTTCTTC
CDR3: CASRETGGSYNEQFF
D: TRBD1
size: -
J: TRBJ2-1
V: TRBV9

DNA: TGTGCCAGCTCTGGGACAGCCTTCGGGTCCTACGAGCAGTACTTC
CDR3: CASSGTAFGSYEQYF
D: TRBD1
size: -
J: TRBJ2-7
V: TRBV6-1

DNA: TGTGCCACCGGCAGCGGGGGGGGCCCACCTACGCAGTATTTT
CDR3: CATGSGGGPPTQYF
D: TRBD2
size: -
J: TRBJ2-3
V: TRBV24-1

DNA: TGTGCCAGCAGCCCAGGGGGCCTGAACACTGAAGCTTTCTTT
CDR3: CASSPGGLNTEAFF
D: TRBD1
size: -
J: TRBJ1-1
V: TRBV7-6

DNA: TGCGCCAGCAGCCAAGCGGGCTATAGCACAGATACGCAGTATTTT
CDR3: CASSQAGYSTDTQYF
D: -
size: few
J: TRBJ2-3
V: TRBV4-3

DNA: TGTGCCAGCAGTGCGGTATATACTGAAGCTTTCTTT
CDR3: CASSAVYTEAFF
D: -
size: -
J: TRBJ1-1
V: TRBV12-3/TRBV12-4

DNA: TGTGCCAGCAGAGGCAGGGCGGTCACTGAAGCTTTCTTT
CDR3: CASRGRAVTEAFF
D: -
size: -
J: TRBJ1-1
V: TRBV6-6

DNA: TGTGCCAGCAGCCCAGGGACAGGGGCTATCCAAGAGACCCAGTACTTC
CDR3: CASSPGTGAIQETQYF
D: TRBD1
size: -
J: TRBJ2-5
V: TRBV6-2/TRBV6-3

DNA: TGTGCCAGCAGCGCCTCAGGGAGTAATTCACCCCTCCACTTT
CDR3: CASSASGSNSPLHF
D: -
size: few
J: TRBJ1-6
V: TRBV3-1

DNA: TGCGCCAGCAGCCAAGATCGAAGAGTGTCTAATGAAAAACTGTTTTTT
CDR3: CASSQDRRVSNEKLFF
D: -
size: many
J: TRBJ1-4
V: TRBV4-1

DNA: TGTGCCAAATGGACAGGGATCACAGATACGCAGTATTTT
CDR3: CAKWTGITDTQYF
D: TRBD1
size: many
J: TRBJ2-3
V: TRBV5-5

DNA: TGTGCCAGCAGTCCACAGGGGTTGGCTGAAGCTTTCTTT
CDR3: CASSPQGLAEAFF
D: TRBD1
size: -
J: TRBJ1-1
V: TRBV12-3/TRBV12-4

DNA: TGCAGTGCTCCCGTCCCCAATCAGCCCCAGCATTTT
CDR3: CSAPVPNQPQHF
D: -
size: -
J: TRBJ1-5
V: TRBV20-1

DNA: TGTGCCAGCAGTTACTCGAGAGGATTTCAGCCCCAGCATTTT
CDR3: CASSYSRGFQPQHF
D: -
size: -
J: TRBJ1-5
V: TRBV6-5

DNA: TGTGCCAGCAGCACTCCGTCGGCCGGGTCTCTAATCAATGAGCAGTTCTTC
CDR3: CASSTPSAGSLINEQFF
D: -
size: -
J: TRBJ2-1
V: TRBV5-6

DNA: TGCGCCAGCAGCGTACAGGAGAGGACCGGGACCCAGTACTTC
CDR3: CASSVQERTGTQYF
D: -
size: -
J: TRBJ2-5
V: TRBV5-1

DNA: TGTGCCAGCAGCCTTGGCCACGGTCCCAATGAGCAGTTCTTC
CDR3: CASSLGHGPNEQFF
D: -
size: few
J: TRBJ2-1
V: TRBV7-3

DNA: TGCAGCGTACAAGGAGCGGAGACCCAGTACTTC
CDR3: CSVQGAETQYF
D: -
size: few
J: TRBJ2-5
V: TRBV29-1

DNA: TGTGCCAGCAGTTACGGACAGGGGAACACTGAAGCTTTCTTT
CDR3: CASSYGQGNTEAFF
D: TRBD1
size: few
J: TRBJ1-1
V: TRBV6-2/TRBV6-3

DNA: TGTGCCAGCAGTTCCCCCGGCGGAGGGGGGTTTGGGGCCAACGTCCTGACTTTC
CDR3: CASSSPGGGGFGANVLTF
D: -
size: -
J: TRBJ2-6
V: TRBV6-5

DNA: TGCGCCAGCAGAAGACTAGCGGGGACCGGGGAGCTGTTTTTT
CDR3: CASRRLAGTGELFF
D: TRBD2
size: few
J: TRBJ2-2
V: TRBV5-1

DNA: TGTGCCAGCAGCTTACGGGGCAGGGAAAAACTGTTTTTT
CDR3: CASSLRGREKLFF
D: -
size: -
J: TRBJ1-4
V: TRBV12-3/TRBV12-4